The TCR beta chain under discussion was sequenced for a study of CD8+ T cells in alopecia areata. Study-wide context: The share of scalp area affected provided the severity score for treated patients.

Once RNA had been extracted, it was reverse transcribed into cDNA to act as the sequencing template. Data came from immunoSEQ multiplex PCR; TCRdb stores just in-frame clones and leaves some out. The sample records under 350,000 clones, 58% being singletons. Treatment of the sample: oral pan-JAK inhibitor, 5-10 mg twice daily. The CDR3 extends over 15 amino acids. From germline, CDR1 is MGHDK and CDR2 SYGVNS. V gave up 1 base and J gave up 12 bases; unmatched junction bases: 15. This clone has a single count. This receptor was identified in a human donor with alopecia areata. The sequences come from CD4+ T cells sorted from blood, collected at week 24, from a patient treated with tofacitinib. The V and J genes are TRBV25-1 and TRBJ2-7, with 7 bases fitting TRBD2. CDR3 residues: CASSESGGLTGPRYF. The CDR3 DNA follows: TGTGCCAGCAGTGAATCCGGGGGACTAACGGGACCAAGGTACTTC.